This T cell receptor beta chain was sequenced during a study of response to subunit inactivated influenza vaccine. This clonotype has ten or more counts. What it binds is not known. TCRdb fed the RT-PCR reads into MiXCR, producing one record per CDR3 protein. The table lists around 490,000 distinct CDR3 sequences, 7.6% of them singletons. Whole-study results and caveats: Few new T cells, the authors suggested, are recruited by each seasonal influenza vaccination.

V lost 1 base and J lost 4, with 7 bases in between. The CDR3 covers 14 residues. Germline CDR1 is SGHTA and CDR2 is FQGNSA. This specimen was PBMCs from blood, taken roughly 24 months after vaccination. J is TRBJ2-2 and V is TRBV7-2; D uncertain. The clonotype originates from a man aged 50 to 69 who received an inactivated influenza vaccine. CDR3 sequence (DNA): TGTGCCAGCAGCTTAGTTAAAGGCACCGGGGAGCTGTTTTTT. Protein: CASSLVKGTGELFF.